The rows below give T cell receptor beta chains drawn from one sample of a study of T cell repertoires in cytomegalovirus infection. TCRdb fed the reads into MiXCR, producing one record per CDR3 protein. Of about 150,000 distinct CDR3 sequences listed, around 20% were seen once; the top ten hold around 9.9%. Sequencing used PBMCs. All receptors derive from a human donor in good health (CMV status not recorded). Some clones in this sample may be carry-over from other donors' samples. CDR3s include the opening cysteine and the closing phenylalanine or tryptophan. A D gene is named only where the DNA matches it firmly. Not every row has a clone size; where given, it reads once, few, many or a size class.

V gene	J gene	D gene	clone size	CDR3 DNA	CDR3 protein
TRBV9	TRBJ1-2	TRBD1	NA	TGTGCCAGCAGCCGGGACAGGGTGGACTATGGCTACACCTTC	CASSRDRVDYGYTF
TRBV7-9	TRBJ2-3	TRBD2	NA	TGTGCCAGCAGCTCTGTAGAGCGGGGCTTCAGCACAGATACGCAGTATTTT	CASSSVERGFSTDTQYF
TRBV28	TRBJ2-7	NA	NA	TGTGCCAGCTATGACCAAATCTACGAGCAGTACTTC	CASYDQIYEQYF
TRBV20-1	TRBJ2-7	TRBD1	few	TGCAGTGCTAGGGGGCGGGCAGGGGGAGAATACGAGCAGTACTTC	CSARGRAGGEYEQYF
TRBV20-1	TRBJ2-1	TRBD2	NA	TGCAGTGCTCGCGGGAGGAACCGTTACAATGAGCAGTTCTTC	CSARGRNRYNEQFF
TRBV15	TRBJ1-6	TRBD1	NA	TGTGCCACCAGCAGAGAACAGGGGACCTATTCACCCCTCCACTTT	CATSREQGTYSPLHF
TRBV28	TRBJ1-5	NA	few	TGTGCCAGCAGAGGGAGACAACTCAATCAGCCCCAGCATTTT	CASRGRQLNQPQHF
TRBV7-6	TRBJ2-3	NA	many	TGTGCCAGCAGCTTAGTAGGGGTAGATACGCAGTATTTT	CASSLVGVDTQYF
TRBV6-6	TRBJ2-3	NA	few	TGTGCCAGCATTCTAGGTGGCACAGATACGCAGTATTTT	CASILGGTDTQYF
TRBV28	TRBJ2-7	NA	NA	TGTGCCAGCAGTATACAGGGTCCCGAGCAGTACTTC	CASSIQGPEQYF
TRBV5-1	TRBJ1-3	NA	few	TGCGCCAGCAGCTTGGAGGCCGGTTCTGGAAACACCATATATTTT	CASSLEAGSGNTIYF
TRBV15	TRBJ2-3	TRBD2	many	TGTGCCACCGGGCGGGGGGAGTCAGATACGCAGTATTTT	CATGRGESDTQYF
TRBV20-1	TRBJ2-1	NA	NA	TGCAGTGCTAGAGCGGGGGCCTACAATGAGCAGTTCTTC	CSARAGAYNEQFF
TRBV28	TRBJ2-5	NA	NA	TGTGCCAGCAGCCTCCCCGCCTCGGGTGGGAACCAAGAGACCCACTACTTC	CASSLPASGGNQETHYF
TRBV28	TRBJ1-1	NA	few	TGTGCCAGCAGTCCCATTTTTGGGGGGCTTTCTGAAGCTTTCTTT	CASSPIFGGLSEAFF
TRBV28	TRBJ1-5	NA	few	TGTGCCAGCAGCGACAGTTATAATCAGCCCCAGCATTTT	CASSDSYNQPQHF
TRBV7-6	TRBJ2-2	NA	few	TGTGCCAGCAGCTTAGCGGCTAGTACCTACACCGGGGAGCTGTTTTTT	CASSLAASTYTGELFF
TRBV4-1	TRBJ1-1	NA	few	TGCGCCAGCAGCCAAAACAGGGTGAACACTGAAGCTTTCTTT	CASSQNRVNTEAFF
TRBV7-2	TRBJ2-1	NA	few	TGTGCCAGCAGCTCGGACGACCCCTCCTACAATGAGCAGTTCTTC	CASSSDDPSYNEQFF
TRBV27	TRBJ1-2	NA	many	TGTGCCAGCAGTTTAAGTCCAGGGGCCTTTAACTATGGCTACACCTTC	CASSLSPGAFNYGYTF
TRBV6-2/TRBV6-3	TRBJ2-1	NA	NA	TGTGCCAGAAGAGGGCCCCCCAATGAGCAGTTCTTC	CARRGPPNEQFF
TRBV29-1	TRBJ1-5	NA	NA	TGCAGCGTGAGGGTACAAGAGAATCAGCCCCAGCATTTT	CSVRVQENQPQHF
TRBV7-9	TRBJ2-5	NA	NA	TGTGCCAGCAGCCCCCCCGGACTCACCGGTAAAGAGACCCAGTACTTC	CASSPPGLTGKETQYF
TRBV7-2	TRBJ2-7	TRBD2	NA	TGTGCCAGCAGGACTAGCGGGGCTACCTACGAGCAGTACTTC	CASRTSGATYEQYF
TRBV7-2	TRBJ2-7	NA	many	TGTGCCAGCAGCTTAGGAGACTACACCTACGAGCAGTACTTC	CASSLGDYTYEQYF
TRBV14	TRBJ2-1	TRBD1	few	TGTGCCAGCAGCCGATCGACAGGGTATGACGATGAGCAGTTCTTC	CASSRSTGYDDEQFF
TRBV18	TRBJ2-7	TRBD2	few	TGTGCCAGCTCATACGAGGGACTAGCCTTCGACGAGCAGTACTTC	CASSYEGLAFDEQYF
TRBV20-1	TRBJ2-1	TRBD2	many	TGCAGTGCCCCGACTAGCGGCAGCTCCTACAATGAGCAGTTCTTC	CSAPTSGSSYNEQFF
TRBV12-3/TRBV12-4	TRBJ2-2	NA	few	TGTGCATTTAACTCGGGGGAAGCCGGGGAGCTGTTTTTT	CAFNSGEAGELFF
TRBV28	TRBJ2-2	NA	few	TGTGCCAGCAGTTTACTCACCGGGGAGCTGTTTTTT	CASSLLTGELFF
TRBV7-2	TRBJ2-7	TRBD1	NA	TGTGCCAGCAGCTTACCGGGGCCAGGGACAGTTTACGAGCAGTACTTC	CASSLPGPGTVYEQYF
TRBV29-1	TRBJ2-7	NA	few	TGCAGCTTCCTTAGGGGGTACGAGCAGTACTTC	CSFLRGYEQYF
TRBV19	TRBJ1-6	TRBD1	NA	TGTGCCAGTAGCCCGGGACAGGGGGCTACGAATTCACCCCTCCACTTT	CASSPGQGATNSPLHF
TRBV7-2	TRBJ2-2	TRBD1	many	TGTGCCAGCAGCCCCGGGACAGGGAGCAGGGGGGAGCTGTTTTTT	CASSPGTGSRGELFF
TRBV28	TRBJ2-7	TRBD1	NA	TGTGCCAGCGGGACCGGGGACAGGGAAGTAAGGGAGCAGTACTTC	CASGTGDREVREQYF
TRBV11-2	TRBJ2-7	NA	few	TGTGCCAGCAGCTTCGGGGAGGCCTACGAGCAGTACTTC	CASSFGEAYEQYF
TRBV6-2/TRBV6-3	TRBJ1-6	TRBD1	few	TGTGCCAGCAACCCCCGACAGGGGTATTCACCCCTCCACTTT	CASNPRQGYSPLHF
TRBV7-2	TRBJ1-1	NA	many	TGTGCCAGCAGCTCGGGCGTGGCAGGGGTAGCTTTCTTT	CASSSGVAGVAFF
TRBV7-8	TRBJ2-1	TRBD2	NA	TGTGCCAGCAGCTTACTCGTCCAGGGAGGGTACAATGAGCAGTTCTTC	CASSLLVQGGYNEQFF
TRBV7-2	TRBJ2-7	NA	many	TGTGCCAGCAGCCTTTACTACGAGCAGTACTTC	CASSLYYEQYF
TRBV6-2/TRBV6-3	TRBJ2-5	NA	many	TGTGCCAGCTCAGGGTACCAAGAGACCCAGTACTTC	CASSGYQETQYF
TRBV20-1	TRBJ1-5	TRBD1	NA	TGCAGTGCTAGAGTTCGCGGACAGGGGGAGCAGCCCCAGCATTTT	CSARVRGQGEQPQHF
TRBV10-3	TRBJ2-1	NA	few	TGTGCCATCAGTGAGTGGGCAGTTTCCTACAATGAGCAGTTCTTC	CAISEWAVSYNEQFF
TRBV7-6	TRBJ2-1	TRBD2	few	TGTGCCAGCAGCTTAGGGCTTCTAAGCGGGGGGGCCCATGAGCAGTTCTTC	CASSLGLLSGGAHEQFF
TRBV28	TRBJ1-2	TRBD1	NA	TGTGCCAGCAGGCGAACTCCGGGACAGGGGAGTTATGGCTACACCTTC	CASRRTPGQGSYGYTF
TRBV12-3/TRBV12-4	TRBJ2-7	NA	many	TGTGCCAGCAGTTGGGGCAACTCCTACGAGCAGTACTTC	CASSWGNSYEQYF
TRBV11-2	TRBJ1-5	NA	NA	TGTGCCAGCAGCTTAGACCGGACAGAGGCCGGCATACCCCATAGCAATCAGCCCCAGCATTTT	CASSLDRTEAGIPHSNQPQHF
TRBV7-9	TRBJ1-5	NA	many	TGTGCCAGCAGCTTAGGGGCAGGGCTCAATCAGCCCCAGCATTTT	CASSLGAGLNQPQHF
TRBV19	TRBJ1-1	NA	few	TGTGCCAGTAGTTGGGGGACTGTGGGGACTGAAGCTTTCTTT	CASSWGTVGTEAFF
TRBV6-1	TRBJ2-1	NA	NA	TGTGCCAGCAGTTATGAGGGCAATGAGCAGTTCTTC	CASSYEGNEQFF
TRBV7-9	TRBJ1-1	NA	NA	TGTGCCAGCAGCCCGGAAGGGGACGTTTTCAGGAACACTGAAGCTTTCTTT	CASSPEGDVFRNTEAFF
TRBV5-1	TRBJ1-1	NA	NA	TGCGCCAGCAGCTTGGAACCGGGACGGCTGAACACTGAAGCTTTCTTT	CASSLEPGRLNTEAFF
TRBV4-1	TRBJ1-1	NA	NA	TGCGCCAGCAGCCAAGATACAGGAAGGAACACTGAAGCTTTCTTT	CASSQDTGRNTEAFF